The clone carrying this T cell receptor beta chain has more than one count but fewer than ten. Antigen: not known. Looked up from germline, CDR1 is ENHRY and CDR2 is SYGVKD. The CDR3 sequence is 15 residues long. Trimming took 5 bases from V and 4 from J; bases not matched to a gene: 7. The sample comes from a study of Ad26.COV2.S vaccination and SARS-CoV-2 variants. Study information: Sample donor was a member of the COV1001 Ad26.COV2.S trial arm. General study results and limits: Spike-specific TCR breadth was greater in vaccine than placebo recipients. Researchers cautioned that TCR breadth and depth analyses may have underestimated total T cell responses.

Treatment in this sample: roughly 18 received Ad26.COV2.S at low or high dose, single or two shots; roughly 5 received placebo; per-sample allocation not given. Sampling occurred on day 63 after the first vaccine or placebo injection. The data were produced by immunoSEQ multiplex PCR, yet TCRdb's version contains in-frame clones alone and is incomplete. The data show under 250,000 clones, with 70% to 90% seen just once and less than 3.5% held by the top ten. The sample consisted of peripheral blood, taken in a trial of Ad26.COV2.S vaccine versus placebo. The chain uses TRBV10-3 and TRBJ2-1; 8 positions match TRBD2. The sequence came from a person between 18 and 65 years old who received the Ad26.COV2.S COVID-19 vaccine or a placebo. As DNA, the CDR3 is TGTGCCATCAGTTCTGCGCGGGAGGAGTACAATGAGCAGTTCTTC. Its translation: CAISSAREEYNEQFF.